This TCR beta chain was identified during a study of blood T cell repertoires in COVID-19. Using immunoSEQ multiplex PCR, the repertoire was profiled, and TCRdb retains in-frame clones only, with some absent. Of around 180,000 clones in the sample, about 85% were seen once. The CDR3 sequence is 13 residues long. V was trimmed by 6 bases and J by 0 bases, leaving 8 bases between them. The chain recombines TRBV12-3 or TRBV12-4 with TRBJ1-2; the D gene is possibly TRBD1 (5 bases). This clonotype was sampled from a man older than 75 with COVID-19, enrolled during active disease. Sequenced sample: peripheral blood. This CDR3 is CASSLTANYGYTF. DNA for the CDR3: TGTGCCAGCAGCCTGACAGCTAACTATGGCTACACCTTC.